This entry concerns a single T cell receptor beta chain. Its antigen is undetermined. These data come from a study of Ad26.COV2.S vaccination and SARS-CoV-2 variants. Background on the study: Each vaccinee took Ad26.COV2.S intramuscularly, once or twice 56 days apart. Study results and limitations: Breadth and depth estimates from TCRs may understate total T cell responses. Spike-specific CD8+ and CD4+ T cell responses reportedly showed substantial breadth after vaccination.

Assay: immunoSEQ multiplex PCR; the TCRdb copy retains only in-frame clones and omits some. The sample gives 400,000 to 450,000 clones, 90% of which show up once; around 4.2% is in the top ten. CDR1 LNHDA and CDR2 SQIVND come from the germline V gene (reference sequence). The V end was cut by 5 bases, the J end by 6 bases, with 13 bases between. This CDR3 is built from 13 residues. The sample's treatment: about 20 received Ad26.COV2.S at low or high dose, single or two shots; about 5 received placebo; per-sample allocation not given. Day 63 after the first injection of vaccine or placebo was the sampling time. Built on an Ad26 vector, the vaccine expressed Wuhan-strain SARS-CoV-2 spike.

This chain connects TRBV19 to TRBJ1-2, with a tentative D call TRBD1 (5 bases). The sequences come from peripheral blood, collected in a trial of Ad26.COV2.S vaccine versus placebo. The sequence was obtained from a person aged 18-65 years who received the Ad26.COV2.S COVID-19 vaccine or a placebo. CDR3 residues: CASSPVRGHGYTF. Written as DNA, the CDR3 is TGTGCCAGTAGTCCGGTGAGGGGCCATGGCTACACCTTC.